Each of the 12 T cell receptor beta chains below was sequenced from the same sample in a study of regulatory T cells in long-lasting Graves disease. According to the study, TCR beta libraries were built with iRepertoire HTBI primers and CDR3-region Arm-PCR. MiXCR was run by TCRdb on the multiplex PCR reads, yielding one entry per CDR3 protein. The table has 400,000 to 650,000 distinct CDR3 sequences, roughly a sixth seen once; the top ten hold approximately 25%. Sample time point: newly diagnosed GD, antithyroid drugs for less than 3 months. PBMC-derived RNA was used for the TCR library. The sample was also reused in another study, on T cells in Graves' hyperthyroidism and ophthalmopathy.

The material sequenced was peripheral blood mononuclear cells (PBMCs), taken at new diagnosis, from a patient treated with antithyroid drugs. The source is a woman aged 35 to 60 with Graves disease.

This clonotype was observed a few times. The chain uses TRBV16 and TRBJ1-2; the D gene is possibly TRBD1 (5 bases). The V end lost 5 bases, the J end lost 2 bases, and 9 bases lay between the germline ends. This CDR3 region has 13 residues. Germline V gene sequence: CDR1 KGHSY, CDR2 FQNENV. CDR3 protein: CASSSWDNYGYTF. In DNA form, the CDR3 reads TGTGCCAGCAGCAGTTGGGACAACTATGGCTACACCTTC.

This clonotype was observed a handful of times. V and J are TRBV5-4 and TRBJ1-2; 7 positions match TRBD1. The CDR3 runs 19 residues. Germline assignment: CDR1 SGHNT and CDR2 YYREEE (reference sequence). V lost 0 bases to trimming and J lost 8 bases; unmatched junction nucleotides: 22. The DNA of the CDR3 is TGTGCCAGCAGCTTGGGAGGGGGCGGCCAATACCTCAGCCGCATGGGCTACACCTTC. The encoded protein is CASSLGGGGQYLSRMGYTF. The whole variable domain, filled in from reference TRBV5-4 and TRBJ1-2, reads ETGVTQSPTHLIKTRGQQVTLRCSSQSGHNTVSWYQQALGQGPQFIFQYYREEENGRGNFPPRFSGLQFPNYSSELNVNALELDDSALYLCASSLGGGGQYLSRMGYTFGSGTRLTVV.

V usage is TRBV12-3 or TRBV12-4 and J usage is TRBJ1-3; weak D call: TRBD1 (5 bases). The CDR3 spans 15 residues. Trimming shortened V by 6 bases and J by 4 bases, and 16 bases separated the two germline ends. This CDR3 is CASSRSGPRGNTIYF. The CDR3 nucleotides are TGTGCCAGCAGCCGGTCGGGACCGCGAGGAAACACCATATATTTT.

In its sample, this clonotype was seen many times. The rearrangement uses TRBV28 and TRBJ1-5, with D unresolved. Germline values: CDR1 MDHEN, CDR2 SYDVKM. This CDR3 region has 15 residues. V was cut by 10 bases and J by 0 bases, with 16 bases left in between. CDR3 amino acids: CATRRLDLSNQPQHF. The CDR3 nucleotides are TGTGCCACCCGGAGGCTAGACCTTAGCAATCAGCCCCAGCATTTT.

This clonotype was seen at least ten times. The chain employs TRBV5-1 and TRBJ2-7, with D possibly TRBD1 on 6 matching bases. The CDR3 loop spans 11 amino acids. Trimming left V 6 bases short and J 9 bases short, with 13 bases between. In germline, CDR1 is SGHRS, CDR2 YFSETQ. CDR3 region: CASIEGELQYF. CDR3 sequence (DNA): TGCGCCAGCATTGAGGGGGAGTTGCAGTACTTC.

There are many counts of this clonotype. The rearrangement links TRBV19 to TRBJ1-2; unclear D gene. CDR1 and CDR2 (germline): LNHDA, SQIVND (reference sequence). The CDR3 contains 13 residues. Trimming cost V 6 bases and J 3 bases, with 11 bases left between them. This CDR3 is CASSPIWDYGYTF. DNA of the CDR3: TGTGCCAGTAGCCCGATTTGGGACTATGGCTACACCTTC.

This clonotype was counted ten times or more. V and J are TRBV2 and TRBJ1-2; 11 bases agree with TRBD1. V shed 2 bases and J 5 bases; nucleotides not matched to a gene: 1. This CDR3 region has 14 residues. Looked up from germline, CDR1 is SNHLY and CDR2 is FYNNEI. The CDR3 nucleotides read TGTGCCAGCAGTGAATGGGACAGGGGGTATGGCTACACCTTC. It codes for CASSEWDRGYGYTF.

This clonotype was picked up many times. The chain joins TRBV7-9 to TRBJ2-7; TRBD2 matches 8 bases. The CDR3 totals 14 residues. V shed 3 bases and J 6 bases; nucleotides not matched to a gene: 7. Germline-derived CDR1 and CDR2 are SEHNR and FQNEAQ (reference sequence). CDR3 sequence (DNA): TGTGCCAGCAGCTTCTTGACTAGCGCAGGCGAGCAGTACTTC. Translated, it gives CASSFLTSAGEQYF.

The chain combines TRBV5-1 with TRBJ1-2; 9 bases align to TRBD1. This CDR3 contains 15 residues. With V trimmed by 2 bases and J by 3 bases, 5 bases remained unmatched. Germline lookup yields CDR1 SGHRS and CDR2 YFSETQ. CDR3 region: CASSFRQGVDYGYTF. DNA of the CDR3: TGCGCCAGCAGCTTCCGACAGGGGGTGGACTATGGCTACACCTTC.

This clonotype occurred a few times. The gene calls are TRBV14 and TRBJ1-6, with D perhaps TRBD1 (6 bases). The germline V and J ends were trimmed by 2 bases and 8 bases, with 10 bases remaining between them. The CDR3 extends over 14 amino acids. The germline V gene encodes CDR1 SGHDN and CDR2 FVKESK. The CDR3 region is CASSQSQGHSPLHF. The DNA for the CDR3 is TGTGCCAGCAGCCAAAGTCAGGGGCATTCACCCCTCCACTTT.

This clonotype was seen more than once but under ten times. V gene TRBV6-1 combines with J gene TRBJ2-2; 7 bases map to TRBD1. The junction had 1 base not matched to a gene; V was cut back by 6 bases and J by 0 bases. From germline, CDR1 is MNHNS and CDR2 SASEGT. The CDR3 extends over 14 amino acids. This chain's CDR3 is CASRTGTNTGELFF. Here the CDR3 DNA reads TGTGCCAGCAGGACAGGGACGAACACCGGGGAGCTGTTTTTT.

This clonotype was detected ten times or more. The chain carries TRBV5-1 and TRBJ2-1; D gene uncertain. Germline CDR1 and CDR2: SGHRS and YFSETQ. The CDR3 sequence is 14 residues long. Trimming took off 4 bases at V and 0 bases at J, with 8 bases between the two ends. The DNA for the CDR3 is TGCGCCAGCAGCAACTACAACTCCTACAATGAGCAGTTCTTC. This gives the protein CASSNYNSYNEQFF.